These 21 T cell receptor beta chains share one sample of origin, sequenced in a study of CD8 T cells in Susac syndrome. Random hexamers served to reverse transcribe about 0.5 to 1 ug RNA. TCRdb ran MiXCR on the immunoSEQ multiplex PCR reads and lists one entry per CDR3 protein. Of 70,000 to 95,000 distinct CDR3 sequences in the sample, about 94% were seen once. The specimen sequenced was CD8+ T cells from PBMCs. The source is a human donor with Susac syndrome.

The rearrangement joins TRBV5-1 to TRBJ1-2; D is perhaps TRBD1 (6 bases). The CDR3 consists of 14 residues. V was trimmed by 0 bases and J by 8 bases, leaving 14 bases between them. Germline-derived CDR1 and CDR2 are SGHRS and YFSETQ. The CDR3 here is CASSLDTGNRGYTF. CDR3 DNA: TGCGCCAGCAGCTTGGACACAGGGAATCGAGGCTACACCTTC.

J is TRBJ2-3 and V is TRBV28, with 10 bases matching TRBD2. The CDR3 spans 18 residues. The V segment lost 4 bases and the J segment 5 bases; nucleotides outside the gene matches: 15. The germline gives CDR1 MDHEN, CDR2 SYDVKM. The CDR3 sequence: CASSSVESLAGEVDTQYF. CDR3 DNA: TGTGCCAGCAGTTCCGTTGAATCCCTAGCGGGGGAGGTAGATACGCAGTATTTT.

This clonotype has just one count. The genes are TRBV9 and TRBJ2-5, with 13 bases matching TRBD2. The CDR3 consists of 17 residues. Looked up from germline, CDR1 is SGDLS and CDR2 is YYNGEE. J gave up 5 bases and V 0 bases, and 7 bases lay outside the gene matches. CDR3 nucleotide sequence: TGTGCCAGCAGCGTAGAAGGGACTAGCGGGATATGGGAGACCCAGTACTTC. Translation gives CASSVEGTSGIWETQYF.

In nucleotides, the CDR3 is TGCAGCGTGGTTGAACGGGGGATTGAGGGTAGCACTGAAGCTTTCTTT. Protein: CSVVERGIEGSTEAFF. The genes are TRBV29-1 and TRBJ1-1, with D perhaps TRBD1 (5 bases). Deletions cut 6 bases from V and 4 bases from J, with 24 bases between. In germline, CDR1 is SQVTM, CDR2 ANQGSEA. This CDR3 spans 16 amino acids. Looking up the rest from reference TRBV29-1 and TRBJ1-1 gives the full variable domain: SAVISQKPSRDICQRGTSLTIQCQVDSQVTMMFWYRQQPGQSLTLIATANQGSEATYESGFVIDKFPISRPNLTFSTLTVSNMSPEDSSIYLCSVVERGIEGSTEAFFGQGTRLTVV.

The rearrangement joins TRBV16 to TRBJ2-7, with D hard to call. The germline V and J ends were trimmed by 1 base and 2 bases, with 9 bases remaining between them. Germline-derived CDR1 and CDR2 are KGHSY and FQNENV. The CDR3 length is 14 residues. In DNA form, the CDR3 reads TGTGCCAGCAGCCAATTACAAGGACCCTACGAGCAGTACTTC. This translates into CASSQLQGPYEQYF.

The V call is TRBV12-3 or TRBV12-4, the J call TRBJ2-4; tentatively, D is TRBD2 (5 bases). Trimming took off 1 base at V and 0 bases at J, with 7 bases between the two ends. The CDR3 runs to 15 residues. The CDR3 DNA reads as TGTGCCAGCAGTTTAGGCGGGCAAGCCAAAAACATTCAGTACTTC. This codes for CASSLGGQAKNIQYF.

The chain has TRBV2 and TRBJ2-1; perhaps TRBD2 as D (5 bases). V lost 6 bases to trimming and J lost 15 bases, with 12 bases between them. Germline loops: CDR1 SNHLY, CDR2 FYNNEI. This CDR3 contains 10 residues. The CDR3 here is CASRGLRRFF. The CDR3 region has the DNA TGTGCCAGCAGAGGACTCCGCCGGTTCTTC.

The V call is TRBV6-1, the J call TRBJ1-2; TRBD1 is a possible D gene (5 bases). This CDR3 spans 17 amino acids. CDR1 and CDR2 (germline): MNHNS, SASEGT. V lost 0 bases, J lost 2 bases, and 16 bases lay in between. The CDR3 coding sequence is TGTGCCAGCAGTGAAGCCATTAGGGACGTCCAGAACTATGGCTACACCTTC. Amino acid sequence: CASSEAIRDVQNYGYTF.

The chain combines TRBV12-3 or TRBV12-4 with TRBJ2-7; no definite D call. V was shortened by 7 bases and J by 3 bases, with 16 bases between the two germline ends. The CDR3 extends over 14 amino acids. The CDR3 loop is CASTSPQVRYEQYF. DNA for the CDR3: TGTGCCAGCACCTCCCCCCAGGTTCGCTACGAGCAGTACTTC.

V usage is TRBV5-4 and J usage is TRBJ2-7, with TRBD1 matching 8 bases. The length of the CDR3 is 13 residues. From germline, CDR1 is SGHNT and CDR2 YYREEE (reference sequence). V was clipped by 4 bases and J by 5 bases; unmatched bases: 5. The CDR3 DNA follows: TGTGCCAGCAGCCTGGACAGGGCCAACGAGCAGTACTTC. It encodes CASSLDRANEQYF.

The chain recombines TRBV15 with TRBJ2-7, with TRBD2 identical over 9 bases. Germline lookup yields CDR1 LNHNV and CDR2 YYDKDF (reference sequence). J lost 3 bases, V lost 4 bases, and 13 bases had no gene match. The CDR3 spans 17 residues. The DNA of the CDR3 is TGTGCCACCAGCACCCCCGGTGAGCGGGAGGCAGTCTACGAGCAGTACTTC. This translates into CATSTPGEREAVYEQYF.

V and J are TRBV7-8 and TRBJ2-5; D unresolved. The CDR3 length is 15 residues. The V gene lost 1 base and the J gene lost 1 base, with 10 bases spanning the gap. Per germline, CDR1 SGHVS and CDR2 FQNEAQ. The CDR3 loop is CASSLGGSIQETQYF. CDR3 DNA: TGTGCCAGCAGCTTAGGGGGTTCAATCCAAGAGACCCAGTACTTC.

The chain uses TRBV9 and TRBJ2-1; 11 bases map to TRBD2. The CDR3 runs to 18 residues. The V gene's germline CDR1 is SGDLS and CDR2 YYNGEE. V lost 4 bases to trimming and J lost 3 bases; unmatched junction nucleotides: 12. The CDR3 nucleotides are TGTGCCAGCAGCCAAGGGGAACTAGCGGGAGATTACTACAATGAGCAGTTCTTC. Translation: CASSQGELAGDYYNEQFF. The entire variable domain, with the rest obtained from reference TRBV9 and TRBJ2-1, is as follows: DSGVTQTPKHLITATGQRVTLRCSPRSGDLSVYWYQQSLDQGLQFLIQYYNGEERAKGNILERFSAQQFPDLHSELNLSSLELGDSALYFCASSQGELAGDYYNEQFFGPGTRLTVL.

The chain carries TRBV29-1 and TRBJ2-2; D is undetermined. The CDR3 sequence is 13 residues long. Germline-derived CDR1 and CDR2 are SQVTM and ANQGSEA. The V end was cut by 4 bases, the J end by 3 bases, with 9 bases between. The CDR3 DNA reads as TGCAGCGTTGGTCCAGGATACACCGGGGAGCTGTTTTTT. Translating gives CSVGPGYTGELFF.

The chain joins TRBV30 to TRBJ1-1, with no clear D. The CDR3 loop spans 14 amino acids. V shed 0 bases and J shed 3 bases, with 11 bases lying between them. CDR1 is GTSNPN, CDR2 SVGIG, per germline (reference sequence). The CDR3 DNA sequence: TGTGCCTGGAGTGTACTTCCGGGCGACACTGAAGCTTTCTTT. Translation gives CAWSVLPGDTEAFF.

The J gene is TRBJ2-5, the V gene TRBV13, with D unclear. The CDR3 is 14 residues long. V gave up 0 bases and J gave up 2 bases, with 7 bases separating them. Germline values: CDR1 PRHDT, CDR2 FYEKMQ (reference sequence). CDR3 loop: CASSLGPDQETQYF. The CDR3 DNA sequence: TGTGCCAGCAGCTTAGGGCCCGATCAAGAGACCCAGTACTTC.

V and J are TRBV29-1 and TRBJ2-7, with a possible D match to TRBD2 (6 bases). The V gene's germline CDR1 is SQVTM and CDR2 ANQGSEA. The length of the CDR3 is 16 residues. V lost 0 bases to trimming and J lost 4 bases, with 19 bases between them. The CDR3, as DNA: TGCAGCGTTGAAGATCACGGGTCGACTAGTCCGTACGAGCAGTACTTC. Amino acid sequence: CSVEDHGSTSPYEQYF.

This clonotype has only a few counts. This chain connects TRBV3-1 to TRBJ2-5, with D perhaps matching TRBD1 (6 bases). In germline, CDR1 is LGHDT, CDR2 YNNKEL (reference sequence). The CDR3 has 14 residues. The V end lost 4 bases, the J end lost 2 bases, and 11 bases lay between the germline ends. CDR3 in DNA: TGTGCCAGCAGCCCTGGACAGAATCAAGAGACCCAGTACTTC. The encoded protein is CASSPGQNQETQYF.

The chain links TRBV7-9 to TRBJ2-7; either TRBD1 or TRBD2 may supply D (5 bases each). Germline values: CDR1 SEHNR, CDR2 FQNEAQ (reference sequence). V was clipped by 5 bases and J by 6 bases, with 14 bases between them. CDR3 length equals 13 residues. The CDR3 sequence: CASSPGTKIEQYF. The CDR3 coding sequence is TGTGCCAGCAGCCCCGGGACCAAAATCGAGCAGTACTTC.

The chain recombines TRBV12-3 or TRBV12-4 with TRBJ2-7; unclear D gene. The CDR3 consists of 13 residues. Trimming removed 3 bases at V and 3 bases at J, with 9 bases between. The CDR3 protein is CASSFHYNYEQYF. The CDR3 DNA reads as TGTGCCAGCAGTTTTCATTACAACTACGAGCAGTACTTC.

V is TRBV9 and J is TRBJ2-2; perhaps TRBD2 as D (6 bases). There are 16 residues in the CDR3. Germline V CDR1 and CDR2: SGDLS, YYNGEE. Trimming left V 0 bases short and J 6 bases short, with 15 bases between. The CDR3 nucleotides read TGTGCCAGCAGCGTAGGAGGAGGGGTCAATTCCGGGGAGCTGTTTTTT. This gives the protein CASSVGGGVNSGELFF.